This section outlines one T cell receptor beta chain sequence together with its context. Its antigen is as yet unknown. The junction and the germline gene differ at one end; a read error may be behind it. Germline CDR1 is MGHRA and CDR2 is YSYEKL. The CDR3 has 17 amino acids. One entry per CDR3 protein, called by TCRdb with MiXCR from the reads. The sample lists about 900,000 distinct CDR3 sequences, around 29% occurring once. The data derive from a study of T cell repertoires in cytomegalovirus infection. The sequencing here drew on cultured CD8+ T cells from PBMCs, taken from culture after CMV antigen stimulation. The chain joins TRBV4-1 to TRBJ1-3, with 8 bases lining up with TRBD1. The TCR was taken from a human donor in good health (CMV status not recorded). Some clones in this sample may be carry-over from other donors' samples. In nucleotides, the CDR3 is TGTGCCAGCAGCCAAGTCAAGGACAGGGTAGCGGGAAACACCATATATTTT. Its protein is CASSQVKDRVAGNTIYF.